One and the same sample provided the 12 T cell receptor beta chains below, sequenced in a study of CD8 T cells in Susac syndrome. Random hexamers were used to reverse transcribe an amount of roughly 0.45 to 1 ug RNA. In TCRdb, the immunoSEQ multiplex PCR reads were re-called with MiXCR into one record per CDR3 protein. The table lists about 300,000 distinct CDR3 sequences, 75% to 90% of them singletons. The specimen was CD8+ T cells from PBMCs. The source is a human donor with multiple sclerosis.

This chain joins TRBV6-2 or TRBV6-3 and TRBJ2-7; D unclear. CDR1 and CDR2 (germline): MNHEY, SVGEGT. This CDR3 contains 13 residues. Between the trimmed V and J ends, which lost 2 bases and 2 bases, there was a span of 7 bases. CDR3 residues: CASSYASPYEQYF. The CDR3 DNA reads TGTGCCAGCAGTTACGCGTCCCCCTACGAGCAGTACTTC.

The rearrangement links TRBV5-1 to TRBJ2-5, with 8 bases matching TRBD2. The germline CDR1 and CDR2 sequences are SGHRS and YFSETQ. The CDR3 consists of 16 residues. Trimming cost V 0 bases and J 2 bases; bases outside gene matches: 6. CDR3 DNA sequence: TGCGCCAGCAGCTTGGTGGTAGCGGGGTCTCAAGAGACCCAGTACTTC. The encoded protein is CASSLVVAGSQETQYF.

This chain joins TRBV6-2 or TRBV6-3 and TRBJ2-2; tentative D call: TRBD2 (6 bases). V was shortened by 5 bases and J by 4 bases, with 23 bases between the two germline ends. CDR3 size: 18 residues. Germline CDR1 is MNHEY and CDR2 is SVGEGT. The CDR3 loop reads CASSRDPRTMQATGELFF. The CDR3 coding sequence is TGTGCCAGCAGTCGAGACCCCCGGACTATGCAGGCCACCGGGGAGCTGTTTTTT.

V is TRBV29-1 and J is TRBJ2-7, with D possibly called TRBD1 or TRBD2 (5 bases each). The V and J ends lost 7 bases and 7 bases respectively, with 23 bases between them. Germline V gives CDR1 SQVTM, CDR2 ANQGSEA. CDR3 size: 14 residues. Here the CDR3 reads CSGLAGTGAGEQYF. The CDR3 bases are TGCAGCGGCCTAGCCGGGACCGGGGCTGGGGAGCAGTACTTC.

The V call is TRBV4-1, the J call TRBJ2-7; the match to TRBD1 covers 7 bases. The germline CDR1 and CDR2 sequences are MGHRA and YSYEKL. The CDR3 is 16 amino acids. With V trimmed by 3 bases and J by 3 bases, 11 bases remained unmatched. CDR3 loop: CASSHTDRVGLYEQYF. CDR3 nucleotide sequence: TGCGCCAGCAGCCATACCGACAGGGTAGGTCTCTACGAGCAGTACTTC.

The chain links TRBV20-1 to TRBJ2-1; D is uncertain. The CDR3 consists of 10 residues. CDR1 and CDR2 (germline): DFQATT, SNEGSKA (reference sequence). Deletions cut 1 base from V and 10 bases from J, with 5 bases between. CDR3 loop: CSARATEQFF. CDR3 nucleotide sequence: TGCAGTGCTAGAGCCACAGAGCAGTTCTTC.

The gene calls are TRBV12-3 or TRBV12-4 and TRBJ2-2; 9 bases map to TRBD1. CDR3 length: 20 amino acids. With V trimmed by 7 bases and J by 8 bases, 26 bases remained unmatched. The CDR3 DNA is TGTGCCAGCACCTTAGTTTTGGGGGTTAGGACAGGGGACACTGTTGGGGAGCTGTTTTTT. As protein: CASTLVLGVRTGDTVGELFF.

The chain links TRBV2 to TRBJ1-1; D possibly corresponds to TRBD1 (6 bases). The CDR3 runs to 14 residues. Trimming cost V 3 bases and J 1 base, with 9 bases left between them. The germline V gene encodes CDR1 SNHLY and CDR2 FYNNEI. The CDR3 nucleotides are TGTGCCAGCAGTGAGTCGACAGGGAACACTGAAGCTTTCTTT. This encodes CASSESTGNTEAFF.

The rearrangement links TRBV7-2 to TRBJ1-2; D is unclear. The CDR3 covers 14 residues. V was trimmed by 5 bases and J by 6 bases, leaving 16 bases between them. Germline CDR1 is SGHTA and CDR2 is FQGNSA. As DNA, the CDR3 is TGTGCCAGCAGCGTAGAACCGGGAGATGATGGCTACACCTTC. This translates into CASSVEPGDDGYTF.

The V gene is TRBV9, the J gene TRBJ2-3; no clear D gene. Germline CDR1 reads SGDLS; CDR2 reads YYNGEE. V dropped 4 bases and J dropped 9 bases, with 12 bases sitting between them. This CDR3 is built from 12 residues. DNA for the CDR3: TGTGCCAGCAGCTCAGTCTCACCAACGCAGTATTTT. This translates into CASSSVSPTQYF.

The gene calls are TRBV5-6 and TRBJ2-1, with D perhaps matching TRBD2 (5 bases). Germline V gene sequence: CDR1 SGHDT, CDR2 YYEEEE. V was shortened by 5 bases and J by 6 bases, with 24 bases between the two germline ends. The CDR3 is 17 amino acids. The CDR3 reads CASRNSVGQLEVNEQFF. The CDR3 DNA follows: TGTGCCAGCAGGAACAGCGTAGGGCAGTTGGAGGTCAATGAGCAGTTCTTC. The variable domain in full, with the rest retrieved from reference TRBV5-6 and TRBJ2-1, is DAGVTQSPTHLIKTRGQQVTLRCSPKSGHDTVSWYQQALGQGPQFIFQYYEEEERQRGNFPDRFSGHQFPNYSSELNVNALLLGDSALYLCASRNSVGQLEVNEQFFGPGTRLTVL.

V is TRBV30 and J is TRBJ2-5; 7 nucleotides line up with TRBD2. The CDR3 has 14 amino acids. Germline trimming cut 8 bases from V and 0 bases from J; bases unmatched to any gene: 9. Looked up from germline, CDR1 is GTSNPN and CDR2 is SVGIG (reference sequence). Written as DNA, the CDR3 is TGTGCCGGTCGGACTAGGGTGTACCAAGAGACCCAGTACTTC. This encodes CAGRTRVYQETQYF.